The 12 T cell receptor beta chains below all came from one sample that was sequenced in a study of blood T cell repertoires in COVID-19. Clones were read by immunoSEQ multiplex PCR, and TCRdb kept only the in-frame ones, dropping some. Of some 87,000 clones in the sample, 85% are singletons; the top ten hold roughly 10%. The sample comprised peripheral blood. The receptors shown here come from a woman in her 70s with active or convalescent COVID-19.

The chain has TRBV28 and TRBJ2-4; a weak D match, TRBD2 (6 bases). In germline, CDR1 is MDHEN, CDR2 SYDVKM. V was trimmed by 2 bases and J by 4 bases, leaving 21 bases between them. The CDR3 is made up of 18 amino acids. In nucleotides, the CDR3 is TGTGCCAGCAGTTTACCCAGGGTTGGGGGGAGAGGGAAAAACATTCAGTACTTC. It specifies CASSLPRVGGRGKNIQYF.

J is TRBJ2-1 and V is TRBV2; 11 positions match TRBD2. The CDR3 sequence is 18 residues long. V shed 2 bases, J shed 0 bases, and the junction held 6 bases outside the gene matches. CDR1 is SNHLY and CDR2 is FYNNEI in the germline V gene. This CDR3 is CASSELAGGPSSYNEQFF. The CDR3 DNA is TGTGCCAGCAGTGAACTAGCGGGGGGCCCGAGCTCCTACAATGAGCAGTTCTTC.

The CDR3 bases are TGTGCCAGTAGTTTGCCGGTTTGGGACAGGGAATATCAGCCCCAGCATTTT. Its translation is CASSLPVWDREYQPQHF. The chain is built from TRBV19 and TRBJ1-5; the match to TRBD1 covers 9 bases. There are 17 residues in the CDR3. The germline V gene has CDR1 LNHDA and CDR2 SQIVND (reference sequence). V lost 5 bases and J lost 5; bases outside the gene matches: 13. The whole variable domain, remainder taken from reference TRBV19 and TRBJ1-5, is DGGITQSPKYLFRKEGQNVTLSCEQNLNHDAMYWYRQDPGQGLRLIYYSQIVNDFQKGDIAEGYSVSREKKESFPLTVTSAQKNPTAFYLCASSLPVWDREYQPQHFGDGTRLSIL.

Only one count was recorded for this clone. The V and J genes are TRBV5-1 and TRBJ1-2; 9 bases map to TRBD1. CDR3 length: 15 residues. Germline V gene data show CDR1 as SGHRS and CDR2 as YFSETQ. V shed 0 bases, J shed 4 bases, and the junction held 4 bases outside the gene matches. This CDR3 is CASSLDTGGFYGYTF. The CDR3 DNA follows: TGCGCCAGCAGCTTGGATACAGGGGGCTTCTATGGCTACACCTTC. The entire variable domain, with the rest obtained from reference TRBV5-1 and TRBJ1-2, is as follows: KAGVTQTPRYLIKTRGQQVTLSCSPISGHRSVSWYQQTPGQGLQFLFEYFSETQRNKGNFPGRFSGRQFSNSRSEMNVSTLELGDSALYLCASSLDTGGFYGYTFGSGTRLTVV.

This chain joins TRBV5-1 and TRBJ2-5; D is perhaps TRBD1 (6 bases). Germline assignment: CDR1 SGHRS and CDR2 YFSETQ. This CDR3 comprises 14 residues. V lost 2 bases and J lost 5, with 13 bases in between. DNA of the CDR3: TGCGCCAGCAGCTTACAGGGTTTCGGGGAGACCCAGTACTTC. This translates into CASSLQGFGETQYF. Using reference TRBV5-1 and TRBJ2-5 for the parts outside the CDR3, the full variable domain is KAGVTQTPRYLIKTRGQQVTLSCSPISGHRSVSWYQQTPGQGLQFLFEYFSETQRNKGNFPGRFSGRQFSNSRSEMNVSTLELGDSALYLCASSLQGFGETQYFGPGTRLLVL.

This clone occurred a few times. This chain uses TRBV5-1 with TRBJ2-3, with 8 bases identical to TRBD2. The V gene end was trimmed by 3 bases and the J gene end by 4 bases; junction bases not matched to a gene: 10. This CDR3 contains 16 residues. Germline V gives CDR1 SGHRS, CDR2 YFSETQ. In DNA, the CDR3 is TGCGCCAGCAGCTCCCAGGGGACGCGGGGGGCAGATACGCAGTATTTT. Protein sequence: CASSSQGTRGADTQYF.

This chain connects TRBV5-1 to TRBJ1-6, with D maybe TRBD1 (5 bases). Germline V lookup: CDR1 SGHRS, CDR2 YFSETQ. The CDR3 extends over 15 amino acids. V shed 0 bases and J shed 6 bases, with 10 bases lying between them. The CDR3 reads CASSLEAGSNSPLHF. CDR3 DNA sequence: TGCGCCAGCAGCTTGGAGGCAGGGTCTAATTCACCCCTCCACTTT.

Only a few counts were recorded for this clone. The chain recombines TRBV7-2 with TRBJ2-7, with TRBD1 as a possible D gene (6 bases). The ends were cut back, 3 bases at V and 2 bases at J, with 11 bases in the middle. CDR1 and CDR2 (germline): SGHTA, FQGNSA. The CDR3 contains 14 residues. CDR3 bases: TGTGCCAGCAGCTTCCTACAGGGCCCCTACGAGCAGTACTTC. This translates into CASSFLQGPYEQYF.

The rearrangement uses TRBV6-4 and TRBJ2-2, with D perhaps matching TRBD2 (5 bases). The CDR3 spans 16 residues. Germline V gene sequence: CDR1 MRHNA, CDR2 SNTAGT. V gave up 8 bases and J gave up 5 bases, with 21 bases separating them. The CDR3 nucleotides read TGTGCCAGCCCTAACCAGGACCTCAGGAGGACCGGGGAGCTGTTTTTT. This translates into CASPNQDLRRTGELFF.

This clone showed up just a few times. The rearrangement joins TRBV18 to TRBJ2-3; 10 bases line up with TRBD1. V gave up 4 bases and J gave up 3 bases; unmatched junction bases: 7. The CDR3 length is 16 residues. Germline V lookup: CDR1 KGHSH, CDR2 LQKENI. DNA of the CDR3: TGTGCCAGCTCACGACAGGGGGCGATATGGACAGATACGCAGTATTTT. Amino acid sequence: CASSRQGAIWTDTQYF.

V usage is TRBV6-5 and J usage is TRBJ2-5; D is uncertain. This CDR3 is 14 amino acids long. Germline CDR1 is MNHEY and CDR2 is SVGAGI. The ends were cut back, 8 bases at V and 1 base at J, with 14 bases in the middle. In DNA, the CDR3 is TGTGCCAGCTCTATCTCACAGAGCCAAGAGACCCAGTACTTC. Translating gives CASSISQSQETQYF.

This chain connects TRBV10-2 to TRBJ2-1; 7 bases map to TRBD1. Per the germline V gene, CDR1 is WSHSY and CDR2 is SAAADI. This CDR3 contains 13 residues. With 7 bases clipped from V and 4 bases from J, the junction kept 4 bases outside the gene matches. This chain's CDR3 is CASTRDSYNEQFF. For the CDR3, the DNA is TGCGCCAGCACCCGGGACAGTTACAATGAGCAGTTCTTC.